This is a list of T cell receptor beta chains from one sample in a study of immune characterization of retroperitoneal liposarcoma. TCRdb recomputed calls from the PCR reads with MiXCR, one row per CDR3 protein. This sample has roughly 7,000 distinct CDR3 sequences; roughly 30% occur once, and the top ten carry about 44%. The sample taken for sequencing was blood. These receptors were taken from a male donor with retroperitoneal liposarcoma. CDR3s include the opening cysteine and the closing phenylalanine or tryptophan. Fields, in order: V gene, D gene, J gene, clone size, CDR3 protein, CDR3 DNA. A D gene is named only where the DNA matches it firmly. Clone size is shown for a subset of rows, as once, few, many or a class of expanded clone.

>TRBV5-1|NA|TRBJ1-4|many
CASSGSGGEKLFF
TGCGCCAGCAGCGGAAGCGGGGGGGAAAAACTGTTTTTT
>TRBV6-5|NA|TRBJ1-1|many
CASSYIRFGQEAEAFF
TGTGCCAGCAGTTACATACGCTTTGGGCAAGAGGCTGAAGCTTTCTTT
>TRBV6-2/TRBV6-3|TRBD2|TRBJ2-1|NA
CASRRSSGGYHEQFF
TGTGCCAGCAGACGTTCTAGCGGGGGTTATCATGAGCAGTTCTTC
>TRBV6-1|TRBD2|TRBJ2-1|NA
CASSEPGLGSDEQFF
TGTGCCAGCAGTGAACCGGGACTAGGATCCGATGAGCAGTTCTTC
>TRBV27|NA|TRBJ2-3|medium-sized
CASSLNVGGGSDTQYF
TGTGCCAGCAGTTTGAATGTCGGGGGTGGGTCAGATACGCAGTATTTT
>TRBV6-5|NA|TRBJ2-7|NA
CASTGAAYEQYF
TGTGCCAGCACGGGGGCCGCCTACGAGCAGTACTTC
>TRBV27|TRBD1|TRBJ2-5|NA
CASSGLRTGGSGQYF
TGTGCCAGCTCGGGTCTGAGGACAGGGGGCTCCGGGCAGTACTTC
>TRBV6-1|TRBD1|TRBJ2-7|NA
CASTLRTGNSYEQYF
TGTGCCAGCACCCTACGGACAGGTAACTCCTACGAGCAGTACTTC
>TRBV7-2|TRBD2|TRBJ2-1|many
CASSSKRGDTYNEQFF
TGTGCCAGCAGCTCGAAGCGGGGGGATACCTACAATGAGCAGTTCTTC
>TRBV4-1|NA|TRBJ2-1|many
CASGDPGRIYNEQFF
TGCGCCAGCGGCGACCCGGGACGTATTTACAATGAGCAGTTCTTC
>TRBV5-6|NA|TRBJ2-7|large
CASSSTGTYNEQYF
TGTGCCAGCAGCTCGACAGGGACTTACAATGAGCAGTACTTC
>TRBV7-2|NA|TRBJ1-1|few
CASSARGDTEAFF
TGTGCCAGCAGCGCGAGGGGGGACACTGAAGCTTTCTTT
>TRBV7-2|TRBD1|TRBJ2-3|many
CASAGTGGTDTQYF
TGTGCCAGCGCGGGGACAGGTGGCACAGATACGCAGTATTTT
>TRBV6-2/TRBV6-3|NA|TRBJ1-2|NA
CASSFVRREPYGYTF
TGTGCCAGCAGTTTCGTCCGAAGGGAGCCTTATGGCTACACCTTC
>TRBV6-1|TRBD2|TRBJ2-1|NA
CASSDGGRAYEQFF
TGTGCCAGCAGTGACGGCGGGAGGGCTTACGAGCAGTTCTTC
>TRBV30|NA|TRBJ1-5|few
CAWSVLNDQPQHF
TGTGCCTGGAGTGTACTTAATGATCAGCCCCAGCATTTT
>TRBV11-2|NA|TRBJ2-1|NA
CASSRLAGGEQFF
TGTGCCAGCAGCCGTTTAGCTGGGGGCGAGCAGTTCTTC
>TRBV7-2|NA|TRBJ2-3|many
CASSLGREDTQYF
TGTGCCAGCAGCTTGGGCAGGGAAGATACGCAGTATTTT
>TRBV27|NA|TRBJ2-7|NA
CASSSPSGLSYEQYF
TGTGCCAGCAGTTCCCCGAGCGGACTCTCCTACGAGCAGTACTTC
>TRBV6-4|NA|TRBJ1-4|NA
CASNQGGEKLFF
TGTGCCAGCAACCAGGGAGGTGAAAAACTGTTTTTT
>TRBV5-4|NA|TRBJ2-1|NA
CASSLPASYNEQFF
TGTGCCAGCAGCTTGCCTGCATCCTACAATGAGCAGTTCTTC
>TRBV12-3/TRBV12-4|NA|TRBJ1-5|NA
CASSHSNSNQPQHF
TGTGCCAGCAGTCACAGCAATAGCAATCAGCCCCAGCATTTT
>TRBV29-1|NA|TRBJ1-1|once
CSVPAGNTEAFF
TGCAGCGTCCCAGCCGGGAACACTGAAGCTTTCTTT
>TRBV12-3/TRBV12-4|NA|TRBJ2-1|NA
CASSLSTYNEQFF
TGTGCCAGCAGTTTAAGTACGTACAATGAGCAGTTCTTC
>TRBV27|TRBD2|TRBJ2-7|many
CASSPLSGGSSYEQYF
TGTGCCAGCAGTCCCCTGAGCGGGGGAAGCTCCTACGAGCAGTACTTC
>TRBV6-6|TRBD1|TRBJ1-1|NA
CASITTGMNTEAFF
TGTGCCAGCATTACGACAGGGATGAACACTGAAGCTTTCTTT
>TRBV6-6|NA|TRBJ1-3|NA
CASSYRAGNTIYF
TGTGCCAGCAGTTACCGCGCTGGAAACACCATATATTTT
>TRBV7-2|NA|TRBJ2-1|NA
CASSVGVAYEQFF
TGTGCCAGCAGCGTTGGGGTGGCCTACGAGCAGTTCTTC
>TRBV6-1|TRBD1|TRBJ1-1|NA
CASSEDRGDTEAFF
TGTGCCAGCAGTGAAGACAGGGGGGACACTGAAGCTTTCTTT
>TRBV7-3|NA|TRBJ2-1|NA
CASSFYSDNEQFF
TGTGCCAGCAGCTTTTACTCCGACAATGAGCAGTTCTTC
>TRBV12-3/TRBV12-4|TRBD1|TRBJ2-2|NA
CASSISTGAGELFF
TGTGCCAGCAGCATTAGTACAGGGGCCGGGGAGCTGTTTTTT
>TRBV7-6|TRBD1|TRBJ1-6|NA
CASSPGGNSPLHF
TGTGCCAGCAGCCCAGGGGGTAATTCACCCCTCCACTTT
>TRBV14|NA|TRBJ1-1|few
CASSQDSVGSPANTEAFF
TGTGCCAGCAGCCAAGATTCAGTTGGGTCCCCTGCGAACACTGAAGCTTTCTTT
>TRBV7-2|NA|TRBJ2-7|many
CASSLVVGKYEQYF
TGTGCCAGCAGCTTAGTTGTGGGCAAGTACGAGCAGTACTTC
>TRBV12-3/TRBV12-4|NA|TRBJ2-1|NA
CASTPAGQSSYNEQFF
TGTGCCAGCACCCCGGCTGGACAGAGCTCCTACAATGAGCAGTTCTTC
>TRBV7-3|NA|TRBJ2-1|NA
CASSPDSGGTDTQFF
TGTGCCAGCAGCCCCGACTCTGGGGGCACAGATACGCAGTTCTTC
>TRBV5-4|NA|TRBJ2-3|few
CAFRAEYTSTDTQYF
TGTGCCTTCCGGGCAGAATATACTTCCACAGATACGCAGTATTTT
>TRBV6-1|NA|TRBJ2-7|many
CASHLRAGRYEQYF
TGTGCCAGCCACCTCCGTGCGGGACGGTACGAGCAGTACTTC
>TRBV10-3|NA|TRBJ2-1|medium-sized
CAISVRGNEQFF
TGTGCCATCAGTGTTCGGGGCAATGAGCAGTTCTTC
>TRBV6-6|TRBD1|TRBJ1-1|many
CASSYTQGAMRTEAFF
TGTGCCAGCAGTTATACACAGGGGGCGATGAGGACTGAAGCTTTCTTT
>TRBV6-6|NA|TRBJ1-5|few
CASSYSMGDRGNQPQHF
TGTGCCAGCAGTTACTCGATGGGGGATCGGGGCAATCAGCCCCAGCATTTT
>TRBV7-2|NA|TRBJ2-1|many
CASSFWGSNEQFF
TGTGCCAGCAGCTTCTGGGGATCCAATGAGCAGTTCTTC
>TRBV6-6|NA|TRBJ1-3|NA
CASSVSGNTIYF
TGTGCCAGCAGTGTTTCTGGAAACACCATATATTTT
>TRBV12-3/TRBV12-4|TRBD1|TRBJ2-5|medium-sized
CASRVDRGIVETQYF
TGTGCCAGCAGGGTGGACAGGGGGATCGTGGAGACCCAGTACTTC
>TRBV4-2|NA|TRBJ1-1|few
CASSQPRLEAFF
TGTGCCAGCAGCCAACCCAGGCTTGAAGCTTTCTTT
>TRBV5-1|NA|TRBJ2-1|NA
CASSLEPEGGYEQFF
TGCGCCAGCAGCTTGGAGCCGGAGGGGGGTTACGAGCAGTTCTTC
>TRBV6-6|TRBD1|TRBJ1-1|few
CASSSTQGEYTEAFF
TGTGCCAGCAGCTCTACACAGGGGGAGTACACTGAAGCTTTCTTT
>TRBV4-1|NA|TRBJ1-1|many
CASSQGWGKLAEAFF
TGCGCCAGCAGCCAAGGGTGGGGGAAATTGGCTGAAGCTTTCTTT
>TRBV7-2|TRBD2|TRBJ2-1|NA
CASGGSGSGGNEQFF
TGTGCCAGCGGGGGTAGCGGGAGCGGAGGCAATGAGCAGTTCTTC
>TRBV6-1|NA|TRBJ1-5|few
CASSKFGNQPQHF
TGTGCCAGCTCCAAGTTTGGCAATCAGCCCCAGCATTTT
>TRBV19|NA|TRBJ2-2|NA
CASSIAGLNGELFF
TGTGCCAGTAGTATCGCAGGGTTGAACGGGGAGCTGTTTTTT
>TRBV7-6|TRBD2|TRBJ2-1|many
CASSLGLAGINEQFF
TGTGCCAGCAGCTTGGGACTAGCGGGGATCAATGAGCAGTTCTTC
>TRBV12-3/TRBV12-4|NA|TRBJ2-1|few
CASSLTTANEQFF
TGTGCCAGCAGTTTAACGACGGCTAACGAGCAGTTCTTC
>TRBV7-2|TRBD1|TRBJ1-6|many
CASSFDRGPQSPLHF
TGTGCCAGCAGCTTCGACAGGGGCCCCCAATCACCCCTCCACTTT
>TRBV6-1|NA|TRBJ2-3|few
CASSEDVRGGDTQYF
TGTGCCAGCAGTGAAGATGTGAGGGGGGGAGATACGCAGTATTTT
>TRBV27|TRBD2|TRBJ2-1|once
CASSLSGLADENEQFF
TGTGCCAGCAGTTTATCGGGACTAGCGGACGAAAATGAGCAGTTCTTC
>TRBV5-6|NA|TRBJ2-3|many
CASSPDYTDTQYF
TGTGCCAGCAGCCCGGACTACACAGATACGCAGTATTTT
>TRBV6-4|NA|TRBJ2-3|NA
CASSPQGRISTDTQYF
TGTGCCAGCAGTCCCCAGGGTCGGATTAGCACAGATACGCAGTATTTT
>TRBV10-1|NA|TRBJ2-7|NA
CASSWGYEQYF
TGCGCCAGCAGTTGGGGCTACGAGCAGTACTTC
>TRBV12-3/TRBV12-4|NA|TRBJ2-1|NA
CASSDPGQQFF
TGTGCCAGCAGCGACCCGGGACAGCAGTTCTTC